The clone carrying this T cell receptor beta chain was recorded a few times. Antigen unknown. This CDR3 is built from 14 residues. The source of the sample is a study of shared clonotypes between healthy human individuals. Each subset's genomic DNA was split evenly across several immunoSEQ plates. Sequencing used immunoSEQ multiplex PCR; TCRdb keeps in-frame clones, though not all of them. Of 2,500,000 or so clones in the sample, 90% to 95% are singletons; the top ten hold 0.36%. All of the donors resided in Nashville, Tennessee, and each was a Caucasian adult. Findings of the study overall: Sharing across several donors was seen in around 5% of naive CD4 clonotypes. Generation probabilities were higher for clonotypes shared across all four sorted-subset donors than for unshared ones.

This TCR derives from a young man in good health. Some clones in this sample may be carry-over from other donors' samples. The specimen was naive CD4+ T cells from PBMCs. As for subset: CD45RA+ positively selected. The rearrangement uses TRBV21-1 and TRBJ1-2. TRBV21-1 is an annotated pseudogene. This CDR3 is CANSRERVYYGYTF. The CDR3 DNA is TGTGCCAACTCCCGGGAACGAGTGTACTATGGCTACACCTTC.